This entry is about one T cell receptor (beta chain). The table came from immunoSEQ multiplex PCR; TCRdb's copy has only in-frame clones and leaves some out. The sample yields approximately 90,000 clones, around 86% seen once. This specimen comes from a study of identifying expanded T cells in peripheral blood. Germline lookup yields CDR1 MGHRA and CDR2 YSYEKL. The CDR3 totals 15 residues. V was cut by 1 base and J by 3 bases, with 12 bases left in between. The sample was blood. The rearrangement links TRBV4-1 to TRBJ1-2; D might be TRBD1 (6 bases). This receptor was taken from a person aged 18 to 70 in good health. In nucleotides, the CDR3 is TGCGCCAGCAGCCAAGGCCCACAGGGCCACTATGGCTACACCTTC. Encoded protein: CASSQGPQGHYGYTF.